Detailed here is one T cell receptor (beta chain). What it binds is unknown. A sample-barcoded 5' primer and a J-beta primer mix were used in a second PCR of roughly 6 to 11 cycles. From the 5' RACE reads, TCRdb called clonotypes with MiXCR, one entry per CDR3 protein. Of about 580,000 distinct CDR3 sequences in the sample, around half were seen once. This entry comes from a study of blood T cells in healthy people across ages. Study conclusions and caveats: Fewer expanded clones and more diversity marked long-lived versus aged donors. Nothing was known about donor CMV status, and this possibly confounded expanded clonotype changes.

This CDR3 spans 13 amino acids. After removal of 6 bases from V and 6 bases from J, the junction contained 10 bases not matched to a gene. Per the germline V gene, CDR1 is DFQATT and CDR2 is SNEGSKA (reference sequence). Donor samples were obtained from healthy Caucasian individuals from Russia, aged 6 to 90. Each sample yielded at least 5.5 micrograms of PBMC total RNA. The receptor was isolated from a man older than 75 in good health. Sequenced: blood. This chain joins TRBV20-1 and TRBJ1-1, with TRBD1 matching 7 bases. CDR3 coding DNA: TGCAGTGCCACGACAGGGTTGGTGGCTGAAGCTTTCTTT. This codes for CSATTGLVAEAFF.